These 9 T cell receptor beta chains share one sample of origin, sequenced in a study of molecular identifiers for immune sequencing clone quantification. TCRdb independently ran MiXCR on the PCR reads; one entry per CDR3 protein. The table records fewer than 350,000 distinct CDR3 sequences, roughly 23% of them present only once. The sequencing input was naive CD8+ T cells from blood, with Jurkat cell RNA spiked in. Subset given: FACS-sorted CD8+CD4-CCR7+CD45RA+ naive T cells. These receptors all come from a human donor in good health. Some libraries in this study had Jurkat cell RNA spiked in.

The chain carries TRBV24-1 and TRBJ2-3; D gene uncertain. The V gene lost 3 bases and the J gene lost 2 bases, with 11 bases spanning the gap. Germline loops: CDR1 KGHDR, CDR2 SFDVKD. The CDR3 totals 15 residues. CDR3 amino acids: CATSDTDGITDTQYF. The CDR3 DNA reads TGTGCCACCAGTGATACAGACGGTATCACAGATACGCAGTATTTT.

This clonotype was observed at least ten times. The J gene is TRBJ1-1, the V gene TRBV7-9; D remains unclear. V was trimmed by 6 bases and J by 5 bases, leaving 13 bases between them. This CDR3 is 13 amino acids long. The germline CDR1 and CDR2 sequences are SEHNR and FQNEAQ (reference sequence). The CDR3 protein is CASRPMEGTEAFF. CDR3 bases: TGTGCCAGCAGGCCCATGGAAGGAACTGAAGCTTTCTTT.

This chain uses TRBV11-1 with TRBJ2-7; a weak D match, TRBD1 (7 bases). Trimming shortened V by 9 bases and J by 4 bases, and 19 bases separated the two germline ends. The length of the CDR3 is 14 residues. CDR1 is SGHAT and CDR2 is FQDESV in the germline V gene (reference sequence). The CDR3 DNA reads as TGTGCCAGATTTATGACAGGGAGGAATTACGAGCAGTACTTC. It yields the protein CARFMTGRNYEQYF.

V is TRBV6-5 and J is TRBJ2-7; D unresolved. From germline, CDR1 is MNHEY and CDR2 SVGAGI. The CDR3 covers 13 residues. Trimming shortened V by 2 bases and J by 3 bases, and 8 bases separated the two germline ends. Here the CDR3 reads CASSYEKDYEQYF. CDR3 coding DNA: TGTGCCAGCAGTTACGAGAAGGACTACGAGCAGTACTTC.

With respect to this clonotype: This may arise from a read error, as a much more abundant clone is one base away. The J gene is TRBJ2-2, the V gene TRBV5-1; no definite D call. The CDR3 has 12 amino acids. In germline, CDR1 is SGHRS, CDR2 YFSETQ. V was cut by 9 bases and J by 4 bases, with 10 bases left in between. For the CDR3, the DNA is TGCGCCATCAGTGACTCCACCGGGGAGCTGTTTTTT. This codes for CAISDSTGELFF.

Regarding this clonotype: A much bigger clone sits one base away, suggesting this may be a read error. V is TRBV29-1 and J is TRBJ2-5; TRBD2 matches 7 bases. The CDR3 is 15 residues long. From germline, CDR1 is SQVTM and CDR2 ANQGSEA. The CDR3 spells CGVAGEPGRGETQYF. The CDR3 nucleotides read TGCGGCGTGGCTGGAGAGCCAGGGAGGGGAGAGACCCAGTACTTC.

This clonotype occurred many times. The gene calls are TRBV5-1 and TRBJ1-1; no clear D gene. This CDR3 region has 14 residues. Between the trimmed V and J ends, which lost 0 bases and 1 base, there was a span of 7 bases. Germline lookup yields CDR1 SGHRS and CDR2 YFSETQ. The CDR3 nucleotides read TGCGCCAGCAGCTTGGCGACAACGAACACTGAAGCTTTCTTT. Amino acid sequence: CASSLATTNTEAFF. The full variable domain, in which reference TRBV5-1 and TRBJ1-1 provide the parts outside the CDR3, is KAGVTQTPRYLIKTRGQQVTLSCSPISGHRSVSWYQQTPGQGLQFLFEYFSETQRNKGNFPGRFSGRQFSNSRSEMNVSTLELGDSALYLCASSLATTNTEAFFGQGTRLTVV.

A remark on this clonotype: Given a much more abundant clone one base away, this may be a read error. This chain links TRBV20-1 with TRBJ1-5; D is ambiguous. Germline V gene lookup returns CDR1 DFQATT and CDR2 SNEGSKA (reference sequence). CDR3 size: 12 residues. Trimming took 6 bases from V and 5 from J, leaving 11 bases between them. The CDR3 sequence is CSAASAYQPQHF. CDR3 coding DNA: TGCAGTGCCGCCTCTGCCTATCAGCCCCAGCATTTT.

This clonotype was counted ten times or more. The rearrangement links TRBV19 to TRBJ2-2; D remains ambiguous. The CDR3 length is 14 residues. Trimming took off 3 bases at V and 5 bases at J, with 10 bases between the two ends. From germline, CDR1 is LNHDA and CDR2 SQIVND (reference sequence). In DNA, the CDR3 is TGTGCCAGTAGTATCCTCCAAGGAACCGGGGAGCTGTTTTTT. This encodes CASSILQGTGELFF.